The rows below give T cell receptor beta chains drawn from one sample of a study of blood T cell repertoires in COVID-19. Generated by immunoSEQ multiplex PCR, the TCRdb table keeps only in-frame clones and is missing some. The sample lists under 300,000 clones; 75% to 90% were seen once. What was sequenced was peripheral blood. Every receptor here comes from a woman aged 55-69 years with active or convalescent COVID-19. CDR3s include the opening cysteine and the closing phenylalanine or tryptophan. Each record gives: D gene, J gene, clone size, V gene, CDR3 protein, CDR3 DNA. The D gene is left open where the match is weak. Clone sizes are given selectively: once, few, many, or a class where the clone is expanded.

TRBD2 | TRBJ2-7 | NA | TRBV27 | CASSFGGAAYEQYF | TGTGCCAGCAGTTTCGGGGGGGCGGCTTACGAGCAGTACTTC
TRBD1 | TRBJ2-3 | NA | TRBV18 | CASSPPRTGDTDTQYF | TGTGCCAGCTCACCACCGAGGACAGGGGACACAGATACGCAGTATTTT
NA | TRBJ2-5 | NA | TRBV5-1 | CASSLAPNTMETQYF | TGCGCCAGCAGCTTGGCCCCCAACACGATGGAGACCCAGTACTTC
TRBD2 | TRBJ2-3 | NA | TRBV6-2/TRBV6-3 | CASSYGRGVHPSTDTQYF | TGTGCCAGCAGTTACGGGCGGGGGGTCCACCCTAGCACAGATACGCAGTATTTT
NA | TRBJ1-5 | few | TRBV19 | CASSMDTGNNQPQHF | TGTGCCAGTAGTATGGACACAGGGAACAATCAGCCCCAGCATTTT
TRBD2 | TRBJ2-3 | NA | TRBV11-3 | CASSPGLAGGFSSPDTQYF | TGTGCCAGCAGCCCCGGACTAGCGGGGGGGTTCTCATCCCCAGATACGCAGTATTTT
TRBD1 | TRBJ1-1 | NA | TRBV19 | CASSMGQGRLNTEAFF | TGTGCCAGTAGTATGGGACAGGGGAGATTGAACACTGAAGCTTTCTTT
NA | TRBJ2-6 | NA | TRBV6-5 | CASRQTSGANVLTF | TGTGCCAGCAGACAGACCTCTGGGGCCAACGTCCTGACTTTC
TRBD1 | TRBJ1-4 | NA | TRBV18 | CASSLLTGKREKLFF | TGTGCCAGCTCACTCCTGACAGGGAAAAGGGAAAAACTGTTTTTT
NA | TRBJ2-3 | few | TRBV9 | CASSPSGLATTDTQYF | TGTGCCAGCAGCCCCTCGGGGCTAGCGACCACAGATACGCAGTATTTT
TRBD2 | TRBJ2-1 | NA | TRBV18 | CASSPAGGLIEQFF | TGTGCCAGCTCACCAGCGGGGGGGCTGATTGAGCAGTTCTTC
NA | TRBJ1-5 | NA | TRBV4-2 | CASSQDEGSGRHQPQHF | TGTGCCAGCAGCCAAGACGAAGGAAGCGGGCGGCATCAGCCCCAGCATTTT
NA | TRBJ2-3 | NA | TRBV9 | CASSVVGGASTDTQYF | TGTGCCAGCAGCGTAGTCGGAGGGGCCTCCACAGATACGCAGTATTTT
TRBD1 | TRBJ2-7 | NA | TRBV6-1 | CASSSQTGPSGEQYF | TGTGCCAGCAGCTCTCAGACAGGGCCCTCCGGGGAGCAGTACTTC
NA | TRBJ1-2 | once | TRBV7-9 | CASSLSRTGDGYTF | TGTGCCAGCAGCTTATCTCGGACTGGCGATGGCTACACCTTC
NA | TRBJ1-6 | once | TRBV6-5 | CASSLDSYYNSPLHF | TGTGCCAGCAGCCTCGACAGCTACTATAATTCACCCCTCCACTTT
TRBD1 | TRBJ1-4 | once | TRBV5-6 | CASSSPGTANEKLFF | TGTGCCAGCAGTTCACCCGGGACAGCAAATGAAAAACTGTTTTTT
TRBD1 | TRBJ1-4 | NA | TRBV3-1/TRBV3-2 | CASSQARTGGEKLFF | TGTGCCAGCAGCCAAGCCCGGACAGGGGGTGAAAAACTGTTTTTT
NA | TRBJ2-1 | NA | TRBV27 | CASSPTYNEQFF | TGTGCCAGCAGTCCAACCTACAATGAGCAGTTCTTC
NA | TRBJ2-7 | NA | TRBV2 | CASSEDRRWEQYF | TGTGCCAGCAGTGAGGACAGACGCTGGGAGCAGTACTTC
NA | TRBJ1-2 | NA | TRBV28 | CASRLEAGPSGYTF | TGTGCCAGCAGATTGGAAGCAGGGCCGAGTGGCTACACCTTC
NA | TRBJ2-5 | NA | TRBV18 | CASSPGLREAQYF | TGTGCCAGCTCACCAGGATTACGGGAAGCCCAGTACTTC
NA | TRBJ1-3 | NA | TRBV30 | CAWTHDTPIGNTIYF | TGTGCCTGGACACATGACACCCCTATTGGAAACACCATATATTTT
TRBD1 | TRBJ1-6 | NA | TRBV10-1 | CARRDRLKAPLHF | TGCGCCCGCAGGGACAGGTTGAAGGCACCCCTCCACTTT
TRBD2 | TRBJ2-7 | NA | TRBV15 | CATSRGGGEQYF | TGTGCCACCAGCAGAGGCGGGGGGGAGCAGTACTTC
NA | TRBJ2-7 | NA | TRBV21-1 | CASSSIRTATYEQYF | TGTGCCAGCAGCTCAATTAGGACAGCAACCTACGAGCAGTACTTC
NA | TRBJ1-6 | NA | TRBV6-5 | CASSSGQIYNSPLHF | TGTGCCAGCAGCTCCGGACAGATTTATAATTCACCCCTCCACTTT
NA | TRBJ1-2 | once | TRBV19 | CASSIPGDYIRGYTF | TGTGCCAGTAGTATTCCAGGTGACTATATACGGGGCTACACCTTC
NA | TRBJ2-5 | NA | TRBV7-3 | CASSLGDHQETQYF | TGTGCCAGCAGCTTAGGAGACCACCAAGAGACCCAGTACTTC
NA | TRBJ2-5 | NA | TRBV7-3 | CASSKYGNQETQYF | TGTGCCAGCAGCAAATACGGGAACCAAGAGACCCAGTACTTC
NA | TRBJ2-7 | NA | TRBV6-5 | CASSLVLLEQYF | TGTGCCAGCAGCTTAGTTCTTCTCGAGCAGTACTTC
NA | TRBJ2-5 | NA | TRBV4-1 | CASSQPGRRAGETQYF | TGCGCCAGCAGCCAACCTGGGAGGAGGGCGGGGGAGACCCAGTACTTC
NA | TRBJ2-6 | NA | TRBV19 | CASSIWGSSGANVLTF | TGTGCCAGTAGTATTTGGGGCAGCTCTGGGGCCAACGTCCTGACTTTC